The 9 T cell receptor beta chains below come from one sample, sequenced in a study of OX40 agonist ivuxolimab in advanced cancers. Data came from immunoSEQ multiplex PCR; TCRdb stores just in-frame clones and leaves some out. The repertoire holds some 99,000 clones, with 90% as singletons. The source was CD4+ or CD8+ T cells sorted from blood, collected in a trial of the OX40 agonist ivuxolimab. These receptors were obtained from an adult with an advanced solid tumor such as melanoma, head and neck, liver or kidney cancer.

This rearrangement joins TRBV20-1 to TRBJ2-1, with D possibly matching TRBD1 (5 bases). The V gene lost 4 bases and the J gene lost 12 bases, with 13 bases spanning the gap. The length of the CDR3 is 11 residues. The germline V gene has CDR1 DFQATT and CDR2 SNEGSKA (reference sequence). The CDR3 nucleotides read TGCAGTGCTACGGCCCTTCAGGGGCAGTTCTTC. This gives the protein CSATALQGQFF.

The chain employs TRBV5-1 and TRBJ2-3, with no clear D. V was trimmed by 4 bases and J by 4 bases, leaving 13 bases between them. From germline, CDR1 is SGHRS and CDR2 YFSETQ. CDR3 size: 14 residues. DNA of the CDR3: TGCGCCAGCAGCGCTGCGAATGGGGCAGATACGCAGTATTTT. Residues: CASSAANGADTQYF.

This chain connects TRBV29-1 to TRBJ1-5, with 7 bases aligning to TRBD1. Unmatched junction bases numbered 5, after V lost 5 bases and J lost 4 bases. Germline V gene sequence: CDR1 SQVTM, CDR2 ANQGSEA. This CDR3 comprises 13 residues. Here the CDR3 DNA reads TGCAGCGTTATTCAGACAGGGAATCAGCCCCAGCATTTT. Its translation: CSVIQTGNQPQHF.

In this sample, this clone turned up once. One end of the junction is discordant with germline, which a read error may explain. The J gene is TRBJ2-1, the V gene TRBV7-7, with D possibly TRBD2 on 7 matching bases. The germline CDR1 and CDR2 sequences are SSHAT and FNYEAQ (reference sequence). This CDR3 is built from 16 residues. CDR3 bases: TGTGCTAGCAGTCCTTCGTCGGTAGCGAGGGGGGGTGAGCAGTTCTTC. The encoded protein is CASSPSSVARGGEQFF.

The V and J genes are TRBV7-8 and TRBJ1-5, with a weak D call TRBD1 (6 bases). Germline CDR1 is SGHVS and CDR2 is FQNEAQ. V was shortened by 5 bases and J by 5 bases, with 13 bases between the two germline ends. The length of the CDR3 is 14 residues. DNA of the CDR3: TGTGCCAGCAGCGCCGAACAGGGAGATCAGCCCCAGCATTTT. Translated: CASSAEQGDQPQHF. Complete variable domain (other parts from reference TRBV7-8 and TRBJ1-5): GAGVSQSPRYKVAKRGQDVALRCDPISGHVSLFWYQQALGQGPEFLTYFQNEAQLDKSGLPSDRFFAERPEGSVSTLKIQRTQQEDSAVYLCASSAEQGDQPQHFGDGTRLSIL.

This clone appeared once. The chain links TRBV2 to TRBJ2-2; a weak D match, TRBD1 (5 bases). Germline CDR1 SNHLY, CDR2 FYNNEI. This CDR3 has 16 amino acids. V was cut by 0 bases and J by 3 bases, with 11 bases left in between. DNA for the CDR3: TGTGCCAGCAGTGAAGCGCAGGGTCGGGACACCGGGGAGCTGTTTTTT. Translated: CASSEAQGRDTGELFF.

The V call is TRBV5-4, the J call TRBJ1-1; no definite D call. The CDR3 is 14 amino acids. Germline V gene lookup returns CDR1 SGHNT and CDR2 YYREEE (reference sequence). The germline V and J ends were trimmed by 3 bases and 1 base, with 10 bases remaining between them. The CDR3 region is CASSSHGPNTEAFF. The CDR3 DNA reads TGTGCCAGCAGCTCTCATGGCCCGAACACTGAAGCTTTCTTT.

The chain is built from TRBV6-6 and TRBJ2-2, with a tentative D call TRBD1 (5 bases). This CDR3 contains 15 residues. Germline CDR1 MNHNY, CDR2 SVGAGI (reference sequence). Trimming shortened V by 5 bases and J by 6 bases, and 16 bases separated the two germline ends. In DNA form, the CDR3 reads TGTGCCAGCAGTCGCCGAAGCCAAGGGGCCGGGGAGCTGTTTTTT. It is translated as CASSRRSQGAGELFF.

The chain couples TRBV14 to TRBJ1-2; the D is unclear. Trimming shortened V by 0 bases and J by 8 bases, and 13 bases separated the two germline ends. The CDR3 has 14 amino acids. Germline values: CDR1 SGHDN, CDR2 FVKESK. CDR3 region: CASSQDRGMRGYTF. CDR3 nucleotide sequence: TGTGCCAGCAGCCAAGATCGGGGTATGAGGGGCTACACCTTC. The full variable domain, with the rest looked up from reference TRBV14 and TRBJ1-2, is EAGVTQFPSHSVIEKGQTVTLRCDPISGHDNLYWYRRVMGKEIKFLLHFVKESKQDESGMPNNRFLAERTGGTYSTLKVQPAELEDSGVYFCASSQDRGMRGYTFGSGTRLTVV.